This T cell receptor (beta chain) was captured by sequencing in a study of blood T cell repertoires in COVID-19. Looking at the study overall: The analysed material was cDNA or gDNA that came from T cells, B-cell-depleted T cells, or PBMCs.

Original handling: By means of reference gene primer amplification, nucleated cell counts were estimated. Sequencing was performed with immunoSEQ multiplex PCR; in TCRdb, only in-frame clones are kept and a portion is missing. The V and J calls and clone size are taken from that table; D and trimming were inferred from the DNA. The data contain about 50,000 clones, around 90% of them seen just once; the ten biggest clones take up about 27%. The V and J ends lost 3 bases and 6 bases respectively, with 6 bases between them. Germline V gene sequence: CDR1 DFQATT, CDR2 SNEGSKA (reference sequence). CDR3 length: 11 residues. This clone has a single count.

Sequencing was done on a sample of peripheral blood. V is TRBV20-1 and J is TRBJ2-1; tentatively, D is TRBD2 (5 bases). This sequence originates from a human donor in a cohort sampled during active COVID-19. This CDR3 is CSASRGNEQFF. In nucleotides, the CDR3 is TGCAGTGCTAGTCGGGGCAATGAGCAGTTCTTC.